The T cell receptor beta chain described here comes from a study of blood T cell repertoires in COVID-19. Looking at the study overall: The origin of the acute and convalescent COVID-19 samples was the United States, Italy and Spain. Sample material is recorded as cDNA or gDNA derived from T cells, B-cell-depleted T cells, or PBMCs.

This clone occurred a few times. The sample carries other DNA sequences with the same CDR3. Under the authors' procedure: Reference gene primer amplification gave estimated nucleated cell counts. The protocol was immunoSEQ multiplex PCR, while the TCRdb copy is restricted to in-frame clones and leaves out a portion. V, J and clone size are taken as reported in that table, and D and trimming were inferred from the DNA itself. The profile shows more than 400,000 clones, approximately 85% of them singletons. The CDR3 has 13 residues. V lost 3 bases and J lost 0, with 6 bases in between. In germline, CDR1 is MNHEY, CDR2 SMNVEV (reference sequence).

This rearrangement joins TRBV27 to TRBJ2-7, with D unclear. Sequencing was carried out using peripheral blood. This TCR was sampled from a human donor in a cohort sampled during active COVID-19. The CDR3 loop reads CASSFQFSYEQYF. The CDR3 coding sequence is TGTGCCAGCAGTTTCCAATTCTCCTACGAGCAGTACTTC.